This T cell receptor (beta chain) was identified during a study of blood T cell repertoires in COVID-19. Study summary: Both acute and convalescent COVID-19 samples were obtained from the United States, Italy and Spain. T cells, B-cell-depleted T cells, or PBMCs supplied cDNA or gDNA.

This CDR3 is built from 14 residues. The germline CDR1 and CDR2 sequences are LGHNA and YSLEER. Trimming at V came to 4 bases and at J to 5 bases, leaving 5 bases not matched to a gene. Original handling: Reference gene primers were amplified, and this amplification served to estimate nucleated cell counts. Data came from immunoSEQ multiplex PCR; TCRdb stores just in-frame clones and leaves some out. V and J calls and clone size follow that table, whereas D and trimming were derived from the DNA. This sample yields hundreds of thousands of clones, of which 88% are seen a single time; just under 7.5% belongs to the top ten. A Seattle source enrolled patients during active infection and followed them longitudinally.

The clonotype originates from a woman between 65 and 79 years old with COVID-19, enrolled during active disease. The chain is built from TRBV4-3 and TRBJ1-1; 9 nucleotides agree with TRBD1. Sequenced input: peripheral blood. CDR3 DNA sequence: TGCGCCAGCAGCCGAGGGGACAGGGAAACTGAAGCTTTCTTT. Its translation: CASSRGDRETEAFF.